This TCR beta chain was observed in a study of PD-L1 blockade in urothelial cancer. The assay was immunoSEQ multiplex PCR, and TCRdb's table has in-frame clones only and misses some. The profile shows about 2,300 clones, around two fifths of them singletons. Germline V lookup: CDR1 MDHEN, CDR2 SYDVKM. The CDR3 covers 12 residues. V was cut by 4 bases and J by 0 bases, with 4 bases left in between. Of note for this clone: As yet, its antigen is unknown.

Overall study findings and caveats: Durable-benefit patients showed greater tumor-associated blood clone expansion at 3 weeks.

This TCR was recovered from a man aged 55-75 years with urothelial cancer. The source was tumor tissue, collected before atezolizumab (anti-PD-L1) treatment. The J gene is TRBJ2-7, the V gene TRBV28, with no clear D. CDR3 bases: TGTGCCAGCAGTTGGGGCTCCTACGAGCAGTACTTC. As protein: CASSWGSYEQYF.